This T cell receptor beta chain was profiled in a study of T-cell memory formation after mild COVID-19. General study points: Among clones contracting day 15 to 85, CD4/CD8 was balanced, whereas later expanders leaned CD4+. Contracting CD4+ clones were located mainly in CM and EM, and CD8+ clones in EMRA.

Each CDR3 protein is one row after TCRdb ran MiXCR on the 5' RACE reads. This sample carries approximately 490,000 distinct CDR3 sequences, just over 20% of them seen once, and the ten largest clones take about 12%. This clonotype was found a few times. As yet, its antigen is unknown. Germline V lookup: CDR1 SGHTA, CDR2 FQGNSA. The CDR3 spans 18 residues. The V gene end was trimmed by 2 bases and the J gene end by 1 base; junction bases not matched to a gene: 11. The sample was PBMCs or a T cell subset sorted from them (not recorded which). The sequence was obtained from an adult woman who had mild COVID-19 (a few samples of this study predate the infection). Cell type and time point are not known. The chain combines TRBV7-2 with TRBJ2-3, with TRBD2 matching over 8 bases. DNA for the CDR3: TGTGCCAGCAGCTTACCCCGGGCTCTAGCGGGTCGCACAGATACGCAGTATTTT. Its translation is CASSLPRALAGRTDTQYF.